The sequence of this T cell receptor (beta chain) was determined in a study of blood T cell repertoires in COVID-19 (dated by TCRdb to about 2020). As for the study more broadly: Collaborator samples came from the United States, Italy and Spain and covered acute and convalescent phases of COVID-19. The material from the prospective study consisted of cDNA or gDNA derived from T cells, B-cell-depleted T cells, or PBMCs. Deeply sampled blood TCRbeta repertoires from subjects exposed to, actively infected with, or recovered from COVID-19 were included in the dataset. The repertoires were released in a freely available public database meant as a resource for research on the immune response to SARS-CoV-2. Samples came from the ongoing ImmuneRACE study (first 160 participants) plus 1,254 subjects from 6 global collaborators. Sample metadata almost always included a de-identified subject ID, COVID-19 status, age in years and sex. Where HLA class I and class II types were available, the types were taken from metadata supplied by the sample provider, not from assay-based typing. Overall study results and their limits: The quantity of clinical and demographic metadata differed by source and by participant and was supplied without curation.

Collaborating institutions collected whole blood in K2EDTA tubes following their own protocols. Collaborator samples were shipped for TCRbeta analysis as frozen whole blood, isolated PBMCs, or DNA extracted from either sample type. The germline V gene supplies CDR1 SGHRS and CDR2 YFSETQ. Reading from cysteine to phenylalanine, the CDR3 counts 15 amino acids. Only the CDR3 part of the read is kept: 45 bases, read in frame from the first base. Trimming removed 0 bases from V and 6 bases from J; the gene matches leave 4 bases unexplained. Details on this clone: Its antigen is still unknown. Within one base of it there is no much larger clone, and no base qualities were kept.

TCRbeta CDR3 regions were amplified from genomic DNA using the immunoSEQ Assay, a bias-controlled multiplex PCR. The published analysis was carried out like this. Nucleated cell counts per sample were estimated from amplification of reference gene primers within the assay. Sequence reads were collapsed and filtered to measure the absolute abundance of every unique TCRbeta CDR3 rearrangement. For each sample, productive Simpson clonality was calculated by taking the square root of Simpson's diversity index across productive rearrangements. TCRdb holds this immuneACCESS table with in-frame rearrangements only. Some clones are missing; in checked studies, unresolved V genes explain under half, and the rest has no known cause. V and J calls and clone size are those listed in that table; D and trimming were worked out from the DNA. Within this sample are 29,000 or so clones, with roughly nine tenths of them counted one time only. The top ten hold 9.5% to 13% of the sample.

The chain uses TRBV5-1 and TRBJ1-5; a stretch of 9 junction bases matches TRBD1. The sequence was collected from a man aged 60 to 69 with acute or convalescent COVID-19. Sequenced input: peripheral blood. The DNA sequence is TGCGCCAGCAGCTTGGGGACAGGGGATCGTCAGCCCCAGCATTTT. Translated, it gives CASSLGTGDRQPQHF.